Listed below are T cell receptor beta chains from one sample, sequenced in a study of cytomegalovirus exposure and HLA in healthy donors. Measured with immunoSEQ multiplex PCR; TCRdb has only the in-frame clones, and not every one. Here the sample spans 130,000 or so clones, around two thirds being singletons. Specimen: PBMCs. The receptors shown here come from a man aged 18 to 29 in good health and CMV-seropositive. CDR3s include the opening cysteine and the closing phenylalanine or tryptophan. The D gene is left open where the match is weak. Expanded clones get a size class; other rows say once, few or many, or leave the size out.

CDR3 protein,CDR3 DNA,CDR3 length,clone size,J gene,V gene,D gene
CATSRGGQFSGYTF,TGTGCCACCAGCAGAGGAGGGCAGTTTAGTGGCTACACCTTC,14,NA,TRBJ1-2,TRBV15,NA
CASSQRDSTYEQYF,TGTGCCAGCAGTCAAAGGGACAGTACCTACGAGCAGTACTTC,14,NA,TRBJ2-7,TRBV27,TRBD1
CASSLAGDSYEQYF,TGTGCCAGCAGTTTGGCGGGAGACTCCTACGAGCAGTACTTC,14,NA,TRBJ2-7,TRBV6-5,TRBD2
CASSLDRHTEAFF,TGTGCCAGCAGCTTAGACAGACACACTGAAGCTTTCTTT,13,NA,TRBJ1-1,TRBV7-8,NA
CASSSGVGVNTGELFF,TGTGCCAGCAGCTCGGGCGTCGGGGTAAACACCGGGGAGCTGTTTTTT,16,NA,TRBJ2-2,TRBV5-6,NA
CASQGGWGSNQPQHF,TGTGCCAGCCAGGGGGGATGGGGCAGCAATCAGCCCCAGCATTTT,15,NA,TRBJ1-5,TRBV2,TRBD1
CSVEGQGFSGANVLTF,TGCAGCGTTGAAGGTCAGGGCTTCTCTGGGGCCAACGTCCTGACTTTC,16,few,TRBJ2-6,TRBV29-1,NA
CASSPTRNLNTEAFF,TGTGCCAGCAGTCCTACCAGGAATTTGAACACTGAAGCTTTCTTT,15,NA,TRBJ1-1,TRBV28,NA
CASSVDRAYSYGYTF,TGTGCCAGCAGCGTAGACAGGGCCTACTCCTATGGCTACACCTTC,15,few,TRBJ1-2,TRBV9,NA
CASSPQGQPQLYGYTF,TGTGCCAGCTCACCACAGGGGCAGCCCCAACTCTATGGCTACACCTTC,16,NA,TRBJ1-2,TRBV18,NA
CASSQRTSGRSNEQYF,TGTGCCAGCAGCCAACGGACTAGCGGGAGAAGCAACGAGCAGTACTTC,16,NA,TRBJ2-7,TRBV13,TRBD2
CARGTSGGRDTQYF,TGTGCCAGGGGGACTAGCGGGGGGCGAGATACGCAGTATTTT,14,NA,TRBJ2-3,TRBV6-1,TRBD2
CASSFRDTSYEQYF,TGTGCCAGCAGCTTCCGGGACACCTCCTACGAGCAGTACTTC,14,NA,TRBJ2-7,TRBV5-8,NA